The 8 T cell receptor beta chains presented below share a single source sample, sequenced in a study of radiotherapy plus CTLA-4 blockade in lung cancer. Libraries were prepared by immunoSEQ multiplex PCR; TCRdb keeps only in-frame clonotypes and omits some of them. The table shows about 78,000 clones, with approximately 86% occurring only once. The sample in question was peripheral blood, obtained from a patient treated with radiotherapy plus ipilimumab. These receptor sequences come from a human donor with non-small cell lung cancer who had a partial response to radiotherapy plus ipilimumab.

V is TRBV19 and J is TRBJ1-4; D remains ambiguous. The CDR3 spans 16 residues. V lost 3 bases to trimming and J lost 0 bases, with 11 bases between them. Germline CDR1 LNHDA, CDR2 SQIVND (reference sequence). In DNA form, the CDR3 reads TGTGCCAGTAGTATGGACGGGAGTTCAACTAATGAAAAACTGTTTTTT. Translated: CASSMDGSSTNEKLFF.

The chain employs TRBV6-1 and TRBJ2-1, with 9 bases that match TRBD1. After removal of 6 bases from V and 1 base from J, the junction contained 4 bases not matched to a gene. Looked up from germline, CDR1 is MNHNS and CDR2 is SASEGT. The CDR3 contains 15 residues. This chain's CDR3 is CASSVDRGSYNEQFF. In nucleotides, the CDR3 is TGTGCCAGCAGCGTGGACAGGGGATCCTACAATGAGCAGTTCTTC.

The V call is TRBV5-1, the J call TRBJ2-2; 10 bases are shared with TRBD2. Germline loops: CDR1 SGHRS, CDR2 YFSETQ. This CDR3 has 14 amino acids. The V segment lost 4 bases and the J segment 6 bases; nucleotides outside the gene matches: 3. In DNA form, the CDR3 reads TGCGCCAGCAGCCCCGGGACTAGCGCCGGGGAGCTGTTTTTT. Its protein product is CASSPGTSAGELFF.

The genes are TRBV7-9 and TRBJ2-2; TRBD2 agrees at 7 bases. The CDR3 covers 15 residues. V lost 3 bases, J lost 3 bases, and 4 bases stayed unmatched. Germline V gives CDR1 SEHNR, CDR2 FQNEAQ (reference sequence). The CDR3 nucleotides read TGTGCCAGCAGCTTGCGGGACTACTACACCGGGGAGCTGTTTTTT. It yields the protein CASSLRDYYTGELFF.

This clone appeared once. This chain links TRBV11-3 with TRBJ2-1; TRBD2 matches at 12 bases. Germline loops: CDR1 SGHNT, CDR2 YENEEA. The CDR3 length is 17 residues. J gave up 3 bases and V 5 bases, and 8 bases lay outside the gene matches. CDR3 nucleotides: TGTGCCAGCAGCCCCGGGGGGACTAGCGGGTACTACAATGAGCAGTTCTTC. Residues: CASSPGGTSGYYNEQFF.

The chain couples TRBV10-2 to TRBJ1-1, with D tentatively TRBD1 (6 bases). Per the germline V gene, CDR1 is WSHSY and CDR2 is SAAADI. Trimming took off 8 bases at V and 1 base at J, with 11 bases between the two ends. There are 13 residues in the CDR3. The CDR3: CASSRQENTEAFF. DNA for the CDR3: TGCGCCAGCTCACGACAGGAGAACACTGAAGCTTTCTTT.

The rearrangement joins TRBV6-1 to TRBJ2-1; 9 nucleotides match TRBD2. In germline, CDR1 is MNHNS, CDR2 SASEGT. The CDR3 is 14 amino acids. The trim removed 7 bases at V and 3 bases at J, leaving 4 bases unmatched. CDR3 bases: TGTGCCAGCAACATAGCGGGAGTCTACAATGAGCAGTTCTTC. Translation: CASNIAGVYNEQFF.

The J gene is TRBJ1-2, the V gene TRBV7-2, with TRBD1 matching over 10 bases. V was pared by 5 bases and J by 8 bases, with 8 bases of the junction left unmatched. CDR3 length: 14 amino acids. Germline-derived CDR1 and CDR2 are SGHTA and FQGNSA. CDR3 in DNA: TGTGCCAGCAGCAGGGGACAGGGGTTGGAGGGCTACACCTTC. It yields the protein CASSRGQGLEGYTF.